These 29 T cell receptor beta chains came from one sample sequenced in a study of T cell responses to AZD1222 COVID-19 vaccine. TCRdb keeps only in-frame clones here, not all; method: immunoSEQ multiplex PCR. The data hold more than 95,000 clones, with 89% observed a single time. The sample in question was peripheral blood, obtained on day 0 of AZD1222 vaccination. Receptor source: an adult in good health.

This chain uses TRBV28 with TRBJ1-2; TRBD1 aligns across 8 bases. The CDR3 is 15 amino acids. V trimming: 3 bases; J trimming: 8 bases; junction bases outside the gene matches: 11. CDR1 MDHEN and CDR2 SYDVKM come from the germline V gene. This chain's CDR3 is CASSFFDDRGRGYTF. Here the CDR3 DNA reads TGTGCCAGCAGTTTTTTCGATGACAGGGGACGGGGCTACACCTTC.

V gene TRBV5-6 combines with J gene TRBJ1-3; no reliable D call. Trimming took off 3 bases at V and 3 bases at J, with 13 bases between the two ends. CDR3 length: 15 amino acids. CDR1 SGHDT and CDR2 YYEEEE come from the germline V gene. CDR3 sequence (DNA): TGTGCCAGCAGCTCGACGGGATCTCATGGAAACACCATATATTTT. Translation gives CASSSTGSHGNTIYF.

This rearrangement joins TRBV3-1 (or the pseudogene TRBV3-2) to TRBJ1-2; the D gene is possibly TRBD1 (5 bases). CDR1 is LGHDT, CDR2 YNNKEL, per germline (reference sequence). V shed 4 bases and J shed 4 bases, with 13 bases lying between them. The CDR3 totals 14 residues. This CDR3 reads CASSPRQTRYGYTF. DNA of the CDR3: TGTGCCAGCAGCCCACGACAGACCCGCTATGGCTACACCTTC.

The J gene is TRBJ1-4, the V gene TRBV3-1 (or the pseudogene TRBV3-2); unclear D gene. The CDR3 sequence is 13 residues long. Trimming removed 3 bases from V and 2 bases from J, with 4 bases in between. Looked up from germline, CDR1 is LGHDT and CDR2 is YNNKEL (reference sequence). The CDR3 sequence: CASSQGTNEKLFF. CDR3 bases: TGTGCCAGCAGCCAGGGTACTAATGAAAAACTGTTTTTT.

This clone was counted only a few times. The V and J genes are TRBV6-5 and TRBJ1-5; 7 bases line up with TRBD1. There are 14 residues in the CDR3. Looked up from germline, CDR1 is MNHEY and CDR2 is SVGAGI. J gave up 6 bases and V 5 bases, and 7 bases lay outside the gene matches. The chain's CDR3 is CASSQQGRGQPQHF. DNA for the CDR3: TGTGCCAGCAGTCAACAGGGGAGAGGTCAGCCCCAGCATTTT.

The chain combines TRBV6-5 with TRBJ1-2; 8 bases line up with TRBD1. The CDR3 contains 12 residues. Per germline, CDR1 MNHEY and CDR2 SVGAGI. The J segment lost 7 bases and the V segment lost 6 bases, leaving 4 bases of the junction unmatched. CDR3 residues: CASRMTGVGYTF. CDR3 DNA: TGTGCCAGCAGGATGACAGGGGTTGGCTACACCTTC.

Only one count was recorded for this clone. This sequence joins TRBV2 and TRBJ2-3; 10 bases agree with TRBD1. Trimming at V came to 9 bases and at J to 3 bases, leaving 3 bases not matched to a gene. Germline V gene data show CDR1 as SNHLY and CDR2 as FYNNEI. The CDR3 extends over 13 amino acids. CDR3 sequence: CARRQGATDTQYF. CDR3 coding DNA: TGTGCCAGACGACAGGGGGCAACAGATACGCAGTATTTT. The variable domain in full, with the rest retrieved from reference TRBV2 and TRBJ2-3, is EPEVTQTPSHQVTQMGQEVILRCVPISNHLYFYWYRQILGQKVEFLVSFYNNEISEKSEIFDDQFSVERPDGSNFTLKIRSTKLEDSAMYFCARRQGATDTQYFGPGTRLTVL.

The rearrangement links TRBV19 to TRBJ1-2; no definite D call. The length of the CDR3 is 12 residues. Germline V CDR1 and CDR2: LNHDA, SQIVND (reference sequence). The V end lost 7 bases, the J end lost 11 bases, and 17 bases lay between the germline ends. CDR3 sequence: CASTVTGYDYTF. Here the CDR3 DNA reads TGTGCCAGTACGGTGACGGGATATGATTACACCTTC.

CDR3 sequence: CASSQWGQKNIQYF. DNA of the CDR3: TGTGCCAGCAGCCAATGGGGACAGAAAAACATTCAGTACTTC. The chain employs TRBV11-2 and TRBJ2-4; 7 nucleotides agree with TRBD1. Germline CDR1 and CDR2: SGHAT and FQNNGV. The CDR3 has 14 amino acids. With 5 bases clipped from V and 4 bases from J, the junction kept 5 bases outside the gene matches.

The rearrangement joins TRBV28 to TRBJ1-3, with D possibly being TRBD1 (6 bases). Germline V lookup: CDR1 MDHEN, CDR2 SYDVKM. The CDR3 consists of 16 residues. V was shortened by 6 bases and J by 4 bases, with 19 bases between the two germline ends. CDR3 residues: CASSSPRGAQGNTIYF. In DNA, the CDR3 is TGTGCCAGCAGCTCGCCCCGGGGGGCGCAGGGAAACACCATATATTTT. Complete variable domain (other parts from reference TRBV28 and TRBJ1-3): DVKVTQSSRYLVKRTGEKVFLECVQDMDHENMFWYRQDPGLGLRLIYFSYDVKMKEKGDIPEGYSVSREKKERFSLILESASTNQTSMYLCASSSPRGAQGNTIYFGEGSWLTVV.

This sequence joins TRBV7-3 and TRBJ2-7; 12 bases fit TRBD2. Unmatched junction bases numbered 9, after V lost 5 bases and J lost 7 bases. Germline lookup yields CDR1 SGHTA and CDR2 FQGTGA. There are 15 residues in the CDR3. CDR3 DNA sequence: TGTGCCAGCAGCCGCGGGACTAGCGGGCTCTTGGAGCAGTACTTC. This translates into CASSRGTSGLLEQYF.

J is TRBJ2-7 and V is TRBV28; a weak D match, TRBD2 (5 bases). CDR1 and CDR2 (germline): MDHEN, SYDVKM. V shed 5 bases and J shed 4 bases, with 12 bases lying between them. The CDR3 length is 13 residues. CDR3 coding DNA: TGTGCCAGCAGTCAGGACTGGATTTACGAGCAGTACTTC. Protein product: CASSQDWIYEQYF.

The chain carries TRBV4-1 and TRBJ1-5; 7 nucleotides align to TRBD1. Looked up from germline, CDR1 is MGHRA and CDR2 is YSYEKL. There are 17 residues in the CDR3. The V segment lost 3 bases and the J segment 6 bases; nucleotides outside the gene matches: 14. The CDR3, as DNA: TGCGCCAGCAGCCACCGCGGGACAGATCCAGGTGGTCAGCCCCAGCATTTT. This encodes CASSHRGTDPGGQPQHF.

This clone was counted a few times. The genes are TRBV5-6 and TRBJ1-6; TRBD1 agrees at 10 bases. Per germline, CDR1 SGHDT and CDR2 YYEEEE. V was pared by 0 bases and J by 7 bases, with 4 bases of the junction left unmatched. The CDR3 is 16 residues long. The CDR3 sequence: CASSLDLGQGNSPLHF. In nucleotides, the CDR3 is TGTGCCAGCAGCTTGGACCTGGGACAGGGGAATTCACCCCTCCACTTT.

This sequence joins TRBV28 and TRBJ1-3; D unresolved. This CDR3 has 12 amino acids. Per germline, CDR1 MDHEN and CDR2 SYDVKM. V was pared by 7 bases and J by 3 bases, with 7 bases between. The CDR3 here is CASTTFGNTIYF. CDR3 sequence (DNA): TGTGCCAGCACCACCTTTGGAAACACCATATATTTT.

The rearrangement joins TRBV25-1 to TRBJ1-5; 11 bases map to TRBD1. From germline, CDR1 is MGHDK and CDR2 SYGVNS. Losses at the gene ends were 6 bases for V and 7 bases for J; bases not matched to a gene: 2. The CDR3 sequence is 13 residues long. In nucleotides, the CDR3 is TGTGCCAGCAGAGGACAGGGGGCGCAGCCCCAGCATTTT. Protein: CASRGQGAQPQHF. Full variable domain (rest looked up from reference TRBV25-1 and TRBJ1-5): EADIYQTPRYLVIGTGKKITLECSQTMGHDKMYWYQQDPGMELHLIHYSYGVNSTEKGDLSSESTVSRIRTEHFPLTLESARPSHTSQYLCASRGQGAQPQHFGDGTRLSIL.

This clone was seen only once. The J gene is TRBJ1-6, the V gene TRBV5-1; perhaps TRBD1 as D (6 bases). The CDR3 sequence is 16 residues long. The germline V gene has CDR1 SGHRS and CDR2 YFSETQ. The V end lost 4 bases, the J end lost 7 bases, and 18 bases lay between the germline ends. In DNA, the CDR3 is TGCGCCAGCAGCCGAGAGGCGGGGGGCAGGAATTCACCCCTCCACTTT. Protein product: CASSREAGGRNSPLHF.

CDR3 DNA: TGTGCCTGGAGTGCCATTGACAGGGGCTCAGATCAGCCCCAGCATTTT. Protein: CAWSAIDRGSDQPQHF. The chain uses TRBV30 and TRBJ1-5, with 8 bases matching TRBD1. Looked up from germline, CDR1 is GTSNPN and CDR2 is SVGIG (reference sequence). This CDR3 contains 16 residues. The trim removed 1 base at V and 5 bases at J, leaving 10 bases unmatched.

CDR3 loop: CASSLEGTEGEKLFF. As DNA, the CDR3 is TGTGCCAGCAGCTTAGAGGGGACCGAGGGGGAAAAACTGTTTTTT. The V gene is TRBV7-2, the J gene TRBJ1-4; perhaps TRBD1 as D (5 bases). This CDR3 is built from 15 residues. CDR1 is SGHTA and CDR2 is FQGNSA in the germline V gene. V gave up 1 base and J gave up 8 bases, with 14 bases separating them.

CDR3 bases: TGCGCCAGCAGCCAAGAAGGTGGGCAGGGAAGGTTTCCCACTGAAGCTTTCTTT. Protein product: CASSQEGGQGRFPTEAFF. The chain joins TRBV4-1 to TRBJ1-1, with a weak D call TRBD1 (5 bases). The CDR3 is 18 residues long. The germline V gene has CDR1 MGHRA and CDR2 YSYEKL. Trimming took off 0 bases at V and 4 bases at J, with 21 bases between the two ends.

The V call is TRBV28, the J call TRBJ2-5; D is unresolved. Trimming removed 5 bases from V and 7 bases from J, with 14 bases in between. CDR1 and CDR2 (germline): MDHEN, SYDVKM. CDR3 length: 13 amino acids. The CDR3 DNA reads as TGTGCCAGCAGTCCCACTATTAGAGTGACCCAGTACTTC. It encodes CASSPTIRVTQYF.

The chain combines TRBV6-2 or TRBV6-3 with TRBJ2-7; 9 nucleotides match TRBD1. This CDR3 has 15 residues. V lost 5 bases and J lost 7; bases outside the gene matches: 12. CDR1 MNHEY and CDR2 SVGEGT come from the germline V gene. The DNA for the CDR3 is TGTGCCAGCAGTCCCCAGCCGGGACAGGGCCGGGAGCAGTACTTC. Its protein product is CASSPQPGQGREQYF.

V and J are TRBV20-1 and TRBJ2-3; D gene unclear. This CDR3 has 11 amino acids. Germline assignment: CDR1 DFQATT and CDR2 SNEGSKA (reference sequence). V lost 7 bases and J lost 5, with 10 bases in between. The CDR3 loop is CSGSLEDTQYF. In nucleotides, the CDR3 is TGCAGTGGTTCCCTTGAAGATACGCAGTATTTT.

The CDR3 spells CASRSFSGGQTDTQYF. The CDR3 bases are TGTGCCAGCAGATCCTTTAGCGGGGGCCAAACAGATACGCAGTATTTT. V and J are TRBV4-2 and TRBJ2-3; the match to TRBD2 covers 9 bases. Trimming at V came to 6 bases and at J to 3 bases, leaving 10 bases not matched to a gene. The CDR3 is 16 amino acids. CDR1 LGHNA and CDR2 YNFKEQ come from the germline V gene.

The genes are TRBV6-5 and TRBJ2-7; 9 nucleotides align to TRBD2. Losses at the gene ends were 3 bases for V and 6 bases for J; bases not matched to a gene: 12. The CDR3 totals 16 residues. Germline assignment: CDR1 MNHEY and CDR2 SVGAGI. The DNA of the CDR3 is TGTGCCAGCAGTTATCTCACCGGGACTAGCTCGAGCGAGCAGTACTTC. Amino acid sequence: CASSYLTGTSSSEQYF.

The rearrangement joins TRBV11-3 to TRBJ1-1, with 7 bases identical to TRBD1. V gave up 5 bases and J gave up 1 base; unmatched junction bases: 1. The CDR3 consists of 13 residues. Germline V lookup: CDR1 SGHNT, CDR2 YENEEA. Written as DNA, the CDR3 is TGTGCCAGCAGCCGGGACAGGAACACTGAAGCTTTCTTT. Translation gives CASSRDRNTEAFF. The complete variable domain, with remaining parts taken from reference TRBV11-3 and TRBJ1-1, reads EAGVVQSPRYKIIEKKQPVAFWCNPISGHNTLYWYLQNLGQGPELLIRYENEEAVDDSQLPKDRFSAERLKGVDSTLKIQPAELGDSAVYLCASSRDRNTEAFFGQGTRLTVV.

This chain links TRBV28 with TRBJ2-7; D unclear. Germline assignment: CDR1 MDHEN and CDR2 SYDVKM. With 5 bases removed from V and 3 bases from J, the gap between germline ends came to 8 bases. CDR3 length: 12 amino acids. The CDR3 DNA reads TGTGCCAGCAGTAGAGCGTTCTACGAGCAGTACTTC. Its translation: CASSRAFYEQYF.

The CDR3 nucleotides read TGTGCCAGCAGCTCTACTTCGACAGGATTAGGCTACACCTTC. Its translation: CASSSTSTGLGYTF. The chain couples TRBV7-9 to TRBJ1-2, with D possibly matching TRBD1 (6 bases). Germline CDR1 reads SEHNR; CDR2 reads FQNEAQ (reference sequence). The length of the CDR3 is 14 residues. V lost 4 bases, J lost 8 bases, and 17 bases lay in between.

This chain joins TRBV4-2 and TRBJ2-5; no clear D. Germline loops: CDR1 LGHNA, CDR2 YNFKEQ. The CDR3 is 14 residues long. V dropped 0 bases and J dropped 0 bases, with 5 bases sitting between them. CDR3 sequence reads: CASSQDGYQETQYF. In nucleotides, the CDR3 is TGTGCCAGCAGCCAAGATGGGTACCAAGAGACCCAGTACTTC.